The rows below give T cell receptor beta chains drawn from one sample of a study of T cell repertoires in cytomegalovirus infection. TCRdb re-analysed the reads in MiXCR, keeping a single row per CDR3 protein. This table has nearly 450,000 distinct CDR3 sequences, about 33% appearing once. Sequenced sample: PBMCs. The source is a human donor in good health (CMV status not recorded). Some clones in this sample may be carry-over from other donors' samples. CDR3s include the opening cysteine and the closing phenylalanine or tryptophan. A D gene is named only where the DNA matches it firmly. Clone sizes are given selectively: once, few, many, or a class where the clone is expanded.

d_call: TRBD1; j_call: TRBJ2-3; clone_size: few; v_call: TRBV30; cdr3_aa: CAWTGGPTDTQYF; cdr3_nt: TGTGCCTGGACAGGGGGACCCACAGATACGCAGTATTTT
d_call: NA; j_call: TRBJ2-1; clone_size: many; v_call: TRBV7-2; cdr3_aa: CASSLAPGDEQFF; cdr3_nt: TGTGCCAGCAGCTTGGCTCCCGGGGATGAGCAGTTCTTC
d_call: TRBD1; j_call: TRBJ2-7; clone_size: NA; v_call: TRBV11-2; cdr3_aa: CASSFGQGCYEQYF; cdr3_nt: TGTGCCAGCAGCTTTGGACAGGGTTGCTACGAGCAGTACTTC
d_call: TRBD1; j_call: TRBJ2-7; clone_size: once; v_call: TRBV12-3/TRBV12-4; cdr3_aa: CASRQTGLIYEHYF; cdr3_nt: TGTGCCAGCAGGCAGACAGGGCTGATCTACGAGCATTACTTC
d_call: TRBD2; j_call: TRBJ2-1; clone_size: NA; v_call: TRBV20-1; cdr3_aa: CSATWGGGEQFF; cdr3_nt: TGCAGTGCTACCTGGGGGGGTGGTGAGCAGTTCTTC
d_call: TRBD1; j_call: TRBJ1-2; clone_size: many; v_call: TRBV7-8; cdr3_aa: CASSPIRGQGYTF; cdr3_nt: TGTGCCAGCAGCCCAATCAGGGGGCAGGGCTACACCTTC
d_call: NA; j_call: TRBJ2-2; clone_size: once; v_call: TRBV10-3; cdr3_aa: CAISDAGGENTGELFF; cdr3_nt: TGTGCCATCAGTGATGCGGGTGGTGAAAACACCGGGGAGCTGTTTTTT
d_call: NA; j_call: TRBJ1-5; clone_size: NA; v_call: TRBV6-1; cdr3_aa: CASSHSRVGNQPQHF; cdr3_nt: TGTGCCAGCAGTCATAGCAGGGTGGGCAATCAGCCCCAGCATTTT
d_call: NA; j_call: TRBJ1-1; clone_size: NA; v_call: TRBV19; cdr3_aa: CASSIRAGRSTEAFF; cdr3_nt: TGTGCCAGTAGTATACGGGCGGGAAGGAGCACTGAAGCTTTCTTT
d_call: NA; j_call: TRBJ1-1; clone_size: NA; v_call: TRBV6-1; cdr3_aa: CASRPGGLGYGAFF; cdr3_nt: TGTGCCAGCAGGCCGGGGGGCTTGGGTTACGGAGCTTTCTTT
d_call: NA; j_call: TRBJ1-3; clone_size: NA; v_call: TRBV15; cdr3_aa: CATSRGSGREVFSGNTIYF; cdr3_nt: TGTGCCACCAGCAGAGGATCAGGACGGGAAGTGTTCTCTGGAAACACCATATATTTT
d_call: NA; j_call: TRBJ2-1; clone_size: few; v_call: TRBV4-3; cdr3_aa: CASSQEGLYNEQFF; cdr3_nt: TGCGCCAGCAGCCAAGAAGGCCTTTACAATGAGCAGTTCTTC
d_call: NA; j_call: TRBJ1-1; clone_size: many; v_call: TRBV11-2; cdr3_aa: CASSSQSQVMNTEAFF; cdr3_nt: TGTGCCAGCAGTTCTCAATCACAAGTCATGAACACTGAAGCTTTCTTT
d_call: NA; j_call: TRBJ2-7; clone_size: few; v_call: TRBV6-5; cdr3_aa: CASSSEGGRSYEQYF; cdr3_nt: TGTGCCAGCAGCTCCGAGGGCGGCAGGTCCTACGAGCAGTACTTC